These 20 T cell receptor beta chains were sequenced from one sample in a study of early T cells in non-severe SARS-CoV-2 infection. TCRdb passed the 5' RACE reads through MiXCR, listing each CDR3 protein once. Of approximately 80,000 distinct CDR3 sequences detected, roughly 12% appear once; the ten largest clones hold 12%. The source was whole blood, collected at baseline. The receptors were gathered from an adult who was a healthcare worker with PCR-confirmed SARS-CoV-2 infection or an uninfected control (not recorded which).

There are a few counts of this clonotype. V and J are TRBV12-3 or TRBV12-4 and TRBJ2-7; maybe TRBD2 (6 bases). This CDR3 is built from 15 residues. Deletions cut 6 bases from V and 6 bases from J, with 21 bases between. The CDR3 is CASRTGAAGSGEQYF. DNA for the CDR3: TGTGCCAGCAGAACTGGGGCAGCGGGCTCTGGCGAGCAGTACTTC.

This clonotype was counted many times. The rearrangement joins TRBV29-1 to TRBJ2-5; D unresolved. Trimming removed 4 bases from V and 2 bases from J, with 8 bases in between. In germline, CDR1 is SQVTM, CDR2 ANQGSEA. CDR3 length equals 12 residues. The CDR3 is CSVVSGQETQYF. The CDR3, as DNA: TGCAGCGTTGTTTCAGGACAAGAGACCCAGTACTTC.

The chain carries TRBV20-1 and TRBJ1-4; the D is unclear. The length of the CDR3 is 12 residues. Germline V gene lookup returns CDR1 DFQATT and CDR2 SNEGSKA (reference sequence). Trimming stripped 1 base from V and 8 bases from J, with 8 bases between. The CDR3 reads CSARGRREKLFF. The CDR3 nucleotides are TGCAGTGCTAGAGGGAGGCGCGAAAAACTGTTTTTT.

V is TRBV20-1 and J is TRBJ2-7; TRBD2 matches at 14 bases. The length of the CDR3 is 16 residues. J was trimmed by 5 bases and V by 5 bases; bases with no gene match: 11. Germline CDR1 is DFQATT and CDR2 is SNEGSKA (reference sequence). This CDR3 is CSAGPLTSGGADEQYF. Here the CDR3 DNA reads TGCAGTGCTGGTCCACTGACTAGCGGGGGGGCTGACGAGCAGTACTTC.

This clonotype was observed many times. This chain links TRBV27 with TRBJ1-1, with 7 bases matching TRBD1. Germline V gene lookup returns CDR1 MNHEY and CDR2 SMNVEV (reference sequence). Losses at the gene ends were 5 bases for V and 11 bases for J; bases not matched to a gene: 11. The CDR3 has 13 amino acids. The CDR3 sequence is CASSPRQGSRAFF. The CDR3 coding sequence is TGTGCCAGCAGTCCCCGACAGGGATCGAGGGCTTTCTTT.

The V and J genes are TRBV11-1 and TRBJ2-4, with 16 bases matching TRBD2. The CDR3 consists of 16 residues. J gave up 8 bases and V 5 bases, and 6 bases lay outside the gene matches. Per germline, CDR1 SGHAT and CDR2 FQDESV (reference sequence). CDR3 in amino acids: CASSPGLAGGPDIQYF. The CDR3 bases are TGTGCCAGCAGCCCGGGACTAGCGGGGGGGCCTGACATTCAGTACTTC.

The genes are TRBV15 and TRBJ2-3; D remains ambiguous. V shed 0 bases and J shed 2 bases, with 15 bases lying between them. The CDR3 extends over 17 amino acids. Germline CDR1 reads LNHNV; CDR2 reads YYDKDF (reference sequence). CDR3 protein: CATSRDLLGLNTDTQYF. The CDR3 nucleotides are TGTGCCACCAGCAGAGATCTGCTAGGTCTAAACACAGATACGCAGTATTTT.

The chain combines TRBV19 with TRBJ2-5; unclear D gene. The CDR3 contains 16 residues. Germline CDR1 and CDR2: LNHDA and SQIVND (reference sequence). V shed 5 bases and J shed 1 base, with 17 bases lying between them. The DNA for the CDR3 is TGTGCCAGTAGTGACCAAGTTTTGCGGAGCCAAGAGACCCAGTACTTC. Translated, it gives CASSDQVLRSQETQYF.

The gene calls are TRBV3-1 and TRBJ2-7; 14 positions agree with TRBD2. The V gene's germline CDR1 is LGHDT and CDR2 YNNKEL (reference sequence). The trim removed 5 bases at V and 2 bases at J, leaving 11 bases unmatched. This CDR3 has 18 residues. The CDR3 spells CASSFAGLAGGPTYEQYF. CDR3 DNA sequence: TGTGCCAGCAGCTTCGCCGGACTAGCGGGGGGACCCACCTACGAGCAGTACTTC.

There are a few counts of this clonotype. The chain employs TRBV5-1 and TRBJ1-2; 9 positions agree with TRBD1. This CDR3 region has 14 residues. From germline, CDR1 is SGHRS and CDR2 YFSETQ. V lost 3 bases and J lost 6; bases outside the gene matches: 6. The CDR3 DNA follows: TGCGCCAGCAGCTCTACCGGGACAGGGAATGGCTACACCTTC. Translation gives CASSSTGTGNGYTF. Full variable domain (outside the CDR3, taken from reference TRBV5-1 and TRBJ1-2): KAGVTQTPRYLIKTRGQQVTLSCSPISGHRSVSWYQQTPGQGLQFLFEYFSETQRNKGNFPGRFSGRQFSNSRSEMNVSTLELGDSALYLCASSSTGTGNGYTFGSGTRLTVV.

There are a few counts of this clonotype. The CDR3 loop reads CASSLEAVSYNEQFF. The CDR3 region has the DNA TGTGCCAGCAGCTTAGAAGCAGTCTCCTACAATGAGCAGTTCTTC. The chain has TRBV7-9 and TRBJ2-1; no reliable D call. The CDR3 runs 15 residues. V lost 1 base, J lost 0 bases, and 7 bases lay in between. CDR1 is SEHNR and CDR2 is FQNEAQ in the germline V gene (reference sequence). The whole variable domain, filled in from reference TRBV7-9 and TRBJ2-1, reads DTGVSQNPRHKITKRGQNVTFRCDPISEHNRLYWYRQTLGQGPEFLTYFQNEAQLEKSRLLSDRFSAERPKGSFSTLEIQRTEQGDSAMYLCASSLEAVSYNEQFFGPGTRLTVL.

The V gene is TRBV9, the J gene TRBJ2-2, with TRBD1 identical over 7 bases. Trimming took 2 bases from V and 4 from J; bases not matched to a gene: 5. The CDR3 consists of 15 residues. Germline-derived CDR1 and CDR2 are SGDLS and YYNGEE. The CDR3 bases are TGTGCCAGCAGCGTCTCAGGGGGAAGCACCGGGGAGCTGTTTTTT. Amino acids: CASSVSGGSTGELFF.

This clonotype was counted between two and nine times. The genes are TRBV12-3 or TRBV12-4 and TRBJ2-1; 9 nucleotides match TRBD2. This CDR3 region has 17 residues. Germline trimming cut 1 base from V and 1 base from J; bases unmatched to any gene: 5. The CDR3 protein is CASSLGGTSGSYNEQFF. DNA for the CDR3: TGTGCCAGCAGTTTAGGGGGTACTAGCGGGTCCTACAATGAGCAGTTCTTC.

V is TRBV25-1 and J is TRBJ2-7, with TRBD1 matching over 7 bases. Per the germline V gene, CDR1 is MGHDK and CDR2 is SYGVNS. V shed 6 bases and J 2 bases; nucleotides not matched to a gene: 7. This CDR3 is built from 14 residues. The CDR3 region is CASSPGGTPYEQYF. The CDR3, as DNA: TGTGCCAGCAGCCCAGGGGGAACCCCCTACGAGCAGTACTTC.

This clonotype was detected many times. CDR3 sequence: CASGDHIAGGYTF. The CDR3 DNA follows: TGTGCCAGCGGAGATCACATCGCCGGTGGCTACACCTTC. The rearrangement links TRBV6-2 or TRBV6-3 to TRBJ1-2; D gene unclear. There are 13 residues in the CDR3. CDR1 and CDR2 from the germline V gene are MNHEY and SVGEGT. Trimming left V 8 bases short and J 7 bases short, with 17 bases between.

This clonotype was counted many times. The chain has TRBV5-4 and TRBJ1-1; 7 bases align to TRBD1. From germline, CDR1 is SGHNT and CDR2 YYREEE (reference sequence). With V trimmed by 4 bases and J by 7 bases, 7 bases remained unmatched. The CDR3 extends over 13 amino acids. The CDR3 nucleotides read TGTGCCAGCAGCCCCCTGAGGGGGCATGAAGCTTTCTTT. Protein: CASSPLRGHEAFF.

This clonotype was found a few times. The V call is TRBV4-1, the J call TRBJ2-5, with 7 nucleotides matching TRBD2. The CDR3 runs 16 residues. V was pared by 2 bases and J by 1 base, with 7 bases of the junction left unmatched. Germline loops: CDR1 MGHRA, CDR2 YSYEKL. CDR3 amino acids: CASSQRMGGTQETQYF. CDR3 nucleotide sequence: TGCGCCAGCAGCCAACGTATGGGGGGGACCCAAGAGACCCAGTACTTC.

This clonotype has at least ten counts. The gene calls are TRBV20-1 and TRBJ2-7, with TRBD1 as a possible D gene (6 bases). The CDR3 spans 15 residues. Deletions cut 4 bases from V and 2 bases from J, with 18 bases between. CDR1 is DFQATT, CDR2 SNEGSKA, per germline (reference sequence). The CDR3 coding sequence is TGCAGTGCTACCTCCGGGGCAGGGGCCCCCTACGAGCAGTACTTC. Protein: CSATSGAGAPYEQYF.

This clonotype has more than one count but fewer than ten. The chain carries TRBV3-1 and TRBJ1-1; unclear D gene. CDR3 length: 12 residues. CDR1 is LGHDT, CDR2 YNNKEL, per germline (reference sequence). V was trimmed by 0 bases and J by 6 bases, leaving 5 bases between them. The CDR3 DNA reads as TGTGCCAGCAGCCAAGATATGGCTGAAGCTTTCTTT. It codes for CASSQDMAEAFF.

The table lists this clonotype with many counts. This chain links TRBV28 with TRBJ1-6; 10 bases are a match to TRBD1. The germline V gene has CDR1 MDHEN and CDR2 SYDVKM. CDR3 length equals 14 residues. After removal of 7 bases from V and 10 bases from J, the junction contained 7 bases not matched to a gene. CDR3 residues: CASNTADRGSPLHF. DNA of the CDR3: TGTGCCAGCAATACCGCGGACAGGGGGTCACCCCTCCACTTT. The variable domain in full, with the rest retrieved from reference TRBV28 and TRBJ1-6, is DVKVTQSSRYLVKRTGEKVFLECVQDMDHENMFWYRQDPGLGLRLIYFSYDVKMKEKGDIPEGYSVSREKKERFSLILESASTNQTSMYLCASNTADRGSPLHFGNGTRLTVT.